This TCR beta chain was retrieved from a study of blood T cell repertoires in COVID-19. As for the study in general: Sources were T cells, B-cell-depleted T cells, or PBMCs; the material itself was cDNA or gDNA.

In the original workflow: Amplification from reference gene primers served as the basis for estimated nucleated cell counts. Some clones are missing from TCRdb's copy, which holds only in-frame ones; the method was immunoSEQ multiplex PCR. The DNA gave D and trimming, while V, J and clone size come from that table. The sample lists approximately 300,000 clones, 85% to 90% occurring once. Germline V CDR1 and CDR2: MNHEY, SMNVEV (reference sequence). V was pared by 7 bases and J by 0 bases, with 12 bases between. This CDR3 is built from 15 residues. What was sequenced was peripheral blood. This clonotype was sampled from a woman in her thirties or forties with acute or convalescent COVID-19. J is TRBJ1-4 and V is TRBV27; D gene uncertain. The CDR3 loop is CASTRSGTTNEKLFF. DNA for the CDR3: TGTGCCAGCACGAGGAGCGGAACAACTAATGAAAAACTGTTTTTT.